A selection of T cell receptor beta chains follows, all from one sample in a study of early T cells in non-severe SARS-CoV-2 infection. TCRdb reprocessed the 5' RACE reads with MiXCR, giving one entry per CDR3 protein. The table has some 100,000 distinct CDR3 sequences, roughly 14% seen once. The sample comprised whole blood. Every receptor here comes from an adult who was a healthcare worker with PCR-confirmed SARS-CoV-2 infection or an uninfected control (not recorded which). The CDR3 runs from the conserved cysteine through the conserved F or W. D genes are given only for firm matches. Size tells how often a clone was seen (once, few, many) or the class of an expanded clone, and some rows leave it out.

d_gene,v_gene,abundance,j_gene,CDR3aa,CDR3nt
-,TRBV15,-,TRBJ1-2,CATSGLVPGDFYTF,TGTGCCACCAGCGGCTTAGTGCCAGGGGACTTCTACACCTTC
TRBD1,TRBV7-9,-,TRBJ2-2,CASSFRQGIGELFF,TGTGCCAGCAGCTTTCGACAGGGGATCGGGGAGCTGTTTTTT
-,TRBV6-6,few,TRBJ1-2,CASRDDTRNYGYTF,TGTGCCAGCCGCGACGACACACGGAACTATGGCTACACCTTC
-,TRBV7-6,-,TRBJ1-2,CASSRTGIDGYTF,TGTGCCAGCAGCCGAACAGGAATTGATGGCTACACCTTC
-,TRBV30,once,TRBJ2-1,CAWSVQNEQFF,TGTGCCTGGAGTGTACAGAATGAGCAGTTCTTC
-,TRBV10-2,few,TRBJ1-5,CASMGSQNQPQHF,TGCGCCAGCATGGGAAGCCAAAATCAGCCCCAGCATTTT
TRBD1,TRBV27,few,TRBJ1-5,CASSPGTGTRNQPQHF,TGTGCCAGCAGTCCCGGGACAGGGACACGCAATCAGCCCCAGCATTTT
-,TRBV15,-,TRBJ2-3,CATGGRRDTQYF,TGTGCCACCGGGGGCCGTCGAGATACGCAGTATTTT
TRBD2,TRBV19,-,TRBJ2-1,CASTPGLASSNEQFF,TGTGCCAGTACCCCGGGACTAGCGTCTTCCAATGAGCAGTTCTTC
TRBD1,TRBV7-3,few,TRBJ1-2,CASSPRPTGDGYTF,TGTGCCAGCAGCCCTCGACCGACAGGGGATGGCTACACCTTC
-,TRBV6-1,few,TRBJ1-2,CASSGHRDRAYGYTF,TGTGCCAGCAGTGGACATAGGGACCGAGCCTATGGCTACACCTTC
-,TRBV7-2,few,TRBJ2-2,CASSSYSRPGATNTGELFF,TGTGCCAGCAGCTCCTATAGCCGGCCAGGGGCTACGAACACCGGGGAGCTGTTTTTT
TRBD1,TRBV12-3/TRBV12-4,-,TRBJ1-2,CASSPGTGDYGYTF,TGTGCCAGCAGCCCCGGGACAGGAGACTATGGCTACACCTTC
-,TRBV7-9,few,TRBJ2-4,CASSLLAAGKNIQYF,TGTGCCAGCAGCTTACTCGCCGCGGGCAAAAACATTCAGTACTTC
-,TRBV12-3/TRBV12-4,many,TRBJ1-6,CASSFQGSGRGSPLHF,TGTGCCAGCAGTTTCCAAGGGTCTGGGAGAGGTTCACCCCTCCACTTT
TRBD1,TRBV30,few,TRBJ1-1,CALGQGALNTEAFF,TGTGCCTTGGGACAGGGGGCGCTGAACACTGAAGCTTTCTTT
-,TRBV6-1,-,TRBJ1-3,CASTPYGNTIYF,TGTGCCAGCACTCCGTATGGAAACACCATATATTTT
TRBD2,TRBV10-3,-,TRBJ2-5,CAISDMTSGETQYF,TGTGCCATCAGTGATATGACTAGCGGGGAGACCCAGTACTTC
TRBD1,TRBV20-1,few,TRBJ1-2,CSARVGTEAGYTF,TGCAGTGCTAGAGTTGGGACAGAAGCTGGCTACACCTTC
-,TRBV5-1,-,TRBJ2-3,CASKPQTTSSTDTQYF,TGCGCCAGCAAGCCACAAACTACCTCGAGCACAGATACGCAGTATTTT
TRBD1,TRBV2,few,TRBJ2-2,CASSGTVVNTGELFF,TGTGCCAGCAGCGGGACAGTGGTTAACACCGGGGAGCTGTTTTTT
-,TRBV10-3,few,TRBJ1-1,CAISESTGKQAFF,TGTGCCATCAGTGAGTCGACAGGAAAGCAGGCTTTCTTT
-,TRBV24-1,-,TRBJ2-3,CATSDRQAVDTQYF,TGTGCCACCAGTGATAGGCAGGCTGTAGATACGCAGTATTTT
TRBD2,TRBV18,-,TRBJ2-3,CASSPLPAGDRIDTQYF,TGTGCCAGCTCACCCCTCCCAGCGGGGGATCGGATAGATACGCAGTATTTT
TRBD1,TRBV5-1,-,TRBJ2-1,CASSLGRLRQGADEQFF,TGCGCCAGCAGCTTGGGTCGATTAAGACAGGGGGCTGATGAGCAGTTCTTC
-,TRBV10-3,few,TRBJ1-1,CAISESDLQANTEAFF,TGTGCCATCAGTGAGTCGGATCTACAGGCGAACACTGAAGCTTTCTTT
TRBD1,TRBV18,-,TRBJ1-5,CASSPPVDRVWQPQHF,TGTGCCAGCTCACCACCCGTTGACAGGGTTTGGCAGCCCCAGCATTTT
TRBD2,TRBV20-1,many,TRBJ2-1,CSARGDRLAGLPLSSYNEQFF,TGCAGTGCTAGAGGAGACCGACTAGCGGGATTACCATTGAGCTCCTACAATGAGCAGTTCTTC
TRBD2,TRBV29-1,-,TRBJ2-2,CSVEGTSGNTGELFF,TGCAGCGTTGAAGGGACTAGCGGGAACACCGGGGAGCTGTTTTTT
TRBD2,TRBV7-2,-,TRBJ2-1,CASSFLAGNGREQFF,TGTGCCAGCAGCTTCCTAGCGGGAAATGGACGAGAGCAGTTCTTC
TRBD2,TRBV20-1,few,TRBJ2-5,CSAATSGFFDQETQYF,TGCAGTGCTGCGACTAGCGGGTTCTTTGACCAAGAGACCCAGTACTTC
-,TRBV29-1,many,TRBJ1-2,CSVEGGTGTSGYTF,TGCAGCGTTGAAGGGGGTACAGGAACCTCGGGCTACACCTTC
TRBD1,TRBV5-1,few,TRBJ1-2,CASRPETGNYGYTF,TGCGCCAGCAGACCTGAGACAGGGAACTATGGCTACACCTTC
-,TRBV5-5,many,TRBJ1-4,CASSQDVGKLFF,TGTGCCAGCAGCCAGGACGTGGGGAAACTGTTTTTT
-,TRBV7-6,-,TRBJ2-1,CASSLVGGGEANNEQFF,TGTGCCAGCAGCTTAGTTGGTGGCGGGGAGGCCAACAATGAGCAGTTCTTC
TRBD1,TRBV7-3,many,TRBJ2-2,CASSLAGGAARELFF,TGTGCCAGCAGCTTAGCAGGGGGCGCGGCCCGGGAGCTGTTTTTT
TRBD2,TRBV7-9,few,TRBJ2-1,CASSREGEHNEQFF,TGTGCCAGCAGCCGGGAGGGGGAGCACAATGAGCAGTTCTTC
TRBD2,TRBV2,-,TRBJ2-2,CASSDRTRTAGELFF,TGTGCCAGCAGTGACCGGACTAGAACTGCCGGGGAGCTGTTTTTT
-,TRBV18,-,TRBJ1-4,CASSLSTTNEKLFF,TGTGCCAGCTCACTATCAACAACTAATGAAAAACTGTTTTTT
-,TRBV12-3/TRBV12-4,few,TRBJ2-3,CASSFFRGPTDTQYF,TGTGCCAGCAGTTTTTTCCGGGGGCCCACAGATACGCAGTATTTT
-,TRBV7-6,few,TRBJ2-1,CASSPTVISYNEQFF,TGTGCCAGCAGCCCTACTGTAATTTCCTACAATGAGCAGTTCTTC